This TCR beta chain was identified during a study of blood T cell repertoires in COVID-19. Turning to the study itself: From the United States, Italy and Spain came samples of acute and convalescent COVID-19.

TCRdb's copy holds only in-frame clones and misses some; the assay was immunoSEQ multiplex PCR. The sample consists of a few hundred thousand clones, more than 75% of them appearing once. The CDR3 covers 18 residues. The germline V gene has CDR1 MDHEN and CDR2 SYDVKM. Germline trimming cut 5 bases from V and 0 bases from J; bases unmatched to any gene: 16. The chain couples TRBV28 to TRBJ2-7; 7 bases line up with TRBD2. The clonotype was recovered from a woman aged 25 to 39 with COVID-19, enrolled during active disease. Sequencing was done on a sample of peripheral blood. The CDR3 coding sequence is TGTGCCAGCAGTCCTGGGGAAGGTGGAGCGGGGCCCTCCTACGAGCAGTACTTC. This translates into CASSPGEGGAGPSYEQYF.